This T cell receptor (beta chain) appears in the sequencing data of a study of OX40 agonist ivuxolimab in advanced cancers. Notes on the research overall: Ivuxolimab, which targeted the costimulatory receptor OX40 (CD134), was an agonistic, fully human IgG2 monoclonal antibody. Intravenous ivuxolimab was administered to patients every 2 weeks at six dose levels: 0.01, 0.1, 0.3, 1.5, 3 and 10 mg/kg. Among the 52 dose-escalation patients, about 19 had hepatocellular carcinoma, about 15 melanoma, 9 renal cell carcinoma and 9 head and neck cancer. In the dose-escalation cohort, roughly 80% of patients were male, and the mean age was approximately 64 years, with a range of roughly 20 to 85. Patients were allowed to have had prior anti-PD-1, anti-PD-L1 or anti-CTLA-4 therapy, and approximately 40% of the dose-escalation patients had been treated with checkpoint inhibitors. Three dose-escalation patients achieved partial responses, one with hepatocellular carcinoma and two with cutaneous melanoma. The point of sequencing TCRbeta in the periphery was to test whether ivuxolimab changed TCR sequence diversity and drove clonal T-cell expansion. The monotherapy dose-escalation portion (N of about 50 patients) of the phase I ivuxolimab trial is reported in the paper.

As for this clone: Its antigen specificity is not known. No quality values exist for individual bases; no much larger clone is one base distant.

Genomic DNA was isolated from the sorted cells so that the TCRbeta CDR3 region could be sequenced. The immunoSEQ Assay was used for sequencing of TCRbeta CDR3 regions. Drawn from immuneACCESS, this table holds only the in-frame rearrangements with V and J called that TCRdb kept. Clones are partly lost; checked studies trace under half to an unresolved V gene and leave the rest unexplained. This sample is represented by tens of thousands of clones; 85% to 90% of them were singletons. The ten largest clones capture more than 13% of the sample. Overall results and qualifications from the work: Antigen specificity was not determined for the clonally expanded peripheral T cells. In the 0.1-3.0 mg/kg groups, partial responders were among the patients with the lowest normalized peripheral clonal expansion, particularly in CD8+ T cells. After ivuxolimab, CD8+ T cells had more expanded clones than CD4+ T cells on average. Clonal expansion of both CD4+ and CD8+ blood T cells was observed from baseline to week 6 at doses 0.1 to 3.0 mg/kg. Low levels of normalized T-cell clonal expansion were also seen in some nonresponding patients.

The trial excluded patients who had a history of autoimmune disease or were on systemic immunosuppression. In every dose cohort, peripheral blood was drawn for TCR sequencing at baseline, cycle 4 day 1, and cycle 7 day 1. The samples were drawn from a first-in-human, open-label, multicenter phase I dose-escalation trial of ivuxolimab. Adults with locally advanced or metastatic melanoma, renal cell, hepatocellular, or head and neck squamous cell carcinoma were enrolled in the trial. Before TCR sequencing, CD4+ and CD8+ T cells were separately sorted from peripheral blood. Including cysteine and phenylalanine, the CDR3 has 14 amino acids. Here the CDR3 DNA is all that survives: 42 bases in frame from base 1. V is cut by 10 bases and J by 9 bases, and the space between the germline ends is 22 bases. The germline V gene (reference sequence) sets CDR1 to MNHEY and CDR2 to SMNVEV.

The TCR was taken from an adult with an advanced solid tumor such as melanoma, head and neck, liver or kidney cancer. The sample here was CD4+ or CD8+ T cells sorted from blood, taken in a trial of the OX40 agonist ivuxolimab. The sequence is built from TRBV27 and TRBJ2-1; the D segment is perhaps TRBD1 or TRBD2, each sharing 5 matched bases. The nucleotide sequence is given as TGTGCCACCACCCCCGGGGCAGGGTTTGGTGAGCAGTTCTTC. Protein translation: CATTPGAGFGEQFF.